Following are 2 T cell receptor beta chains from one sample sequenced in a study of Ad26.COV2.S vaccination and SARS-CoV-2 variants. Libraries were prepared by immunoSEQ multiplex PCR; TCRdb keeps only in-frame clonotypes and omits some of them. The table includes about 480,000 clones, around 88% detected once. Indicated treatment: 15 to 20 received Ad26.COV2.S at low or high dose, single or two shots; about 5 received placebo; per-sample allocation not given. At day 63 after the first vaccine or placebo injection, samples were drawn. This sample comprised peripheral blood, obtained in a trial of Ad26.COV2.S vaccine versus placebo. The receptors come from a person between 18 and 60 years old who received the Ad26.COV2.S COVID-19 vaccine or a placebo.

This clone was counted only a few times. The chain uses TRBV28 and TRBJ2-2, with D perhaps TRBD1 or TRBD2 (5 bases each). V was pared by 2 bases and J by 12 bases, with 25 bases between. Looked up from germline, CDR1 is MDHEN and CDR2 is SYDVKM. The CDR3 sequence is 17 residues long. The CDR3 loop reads CASSLGAGAALLSKLFF. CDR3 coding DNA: TGTGCCAGCAGTTTAGGGGCCGGGGCAGCCCTTTTAAGTAAGCTGTTTTTT.

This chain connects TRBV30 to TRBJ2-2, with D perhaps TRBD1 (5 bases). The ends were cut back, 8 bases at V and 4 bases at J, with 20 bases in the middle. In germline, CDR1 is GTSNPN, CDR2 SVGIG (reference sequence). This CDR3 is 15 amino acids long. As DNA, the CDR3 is TGTGCCGAGCATAGGAGACAGACGAGCACCGGGGAGCTGTTTTTT. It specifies CAEHRRQTSTGELFF.